The 9 T cell receptor beta chains below all came from one sample that was sequenced in a study of a mutant IDH1 vaccine in newly diagnosed glioma. The repertoire was sequenced with immunoSEQ multiplex PCR; TCRdb's copy has only in-frame clones and lacks some. This table holds approximately 50,000 clones, 80% to 85% found once. No antigen has been identified for these receptors. Time point here: week 47, end of study. Vaccinated patients received 300 ug of mutant IDH1 20-mer peptide per dose, with topical imiquimod. The source material was PBMCs, sampled from a glioma patient whose treatment included an IDH1 peptide vaccine. The receptors derive from a woman aged 45-60 years with glioma.

The rearrangement joins TRBV5-7 to TRBJ2-6; D is unclear. TRBV5-7 is an ORF, with its function uncertain. The V and J ends lost 5 bases and 5 bases respectively, with 17 bases between them. The CDR3 has 16 amino acids. The CDR3 nucleotides read TGTGCCAGCAGGAGTTGCGTACAAAGTCGGGCCAACGTCCTGACTTTC. It translates to CASRSCVQSRANVLTF.

This clone came up once. V usage is TRBV14 and J usage is TRBJ1-1; 7 nucleotides align to TRBD1. The CDR3 runs to 14 residues. Germline-derived CDR1 and CDR2 are SGHDN and FVKESK. The junction had 2 bases not matched to a gene; V was cut back by 1 base and J by 3 bases. This chain's CDR3 is CASSQGDSYTEAFF. For the CDR3, the DNA is TGTGCCAGCAGCCAAGGGGACAGCTACACTGAAGCTTTCTTT.

A note on this clone: One end of the junction is discordant with germline, which a read error may explain. The V call is TRBV27, the J call TRBJ2-7; a possible D gene is TRBD2 (5 bases). Germline CDR1 reads MNHEY; CDR2 reads SMNVEV (reference sequence). The CDR3 extends over 15 amino acids. The chain's CDR3 is CASSLYPTASGGVRF. The CDR3 DNA is TGTGCCAGCAGTTTGTATCCCACAGCGTCTGGAGGCGTACGCTTC.

The CDR3 region has the DNA TGTGCCAGCAAGCGCGGGGGGTCCACAGATACGCAGTATTTT. Encoded protein: CASKRGGSTDTQYF. The chain recombines TRBV6-7 with TRBJ2-3; 8 nucleotides align to TRBD2. TRBV6-7 is sorted into the ORF group, with uncertain function. J lost 2 bases, V lost 7 bases, and 5 bases had no gene match. The CDR3 has 14 amino acids.

This clone was observed a single time. The rearrangement joins TRBV4-3 to TRBJ1-6; weak D call: TRBD1 (6 bases). V lost 3 bases and J lost 5, with 11 bases in between. CDR3 length: 15 amino acids. CDR1 is LGHNA and CDR2 is YSLEER in the germline V gene. CDR3: CASSQSHRDNSPLHF. DNA of the CDR3: TGCGCCAGCAGCCAGAGCCACAGGGATAATTCACCCCTCCACTTT.

This chain joins TRBV4-1 and TRBJ2-2, with D hard to call. CDR3 length: 12 residues. V was clipped by 4 bases and J by 5 bases, with 5 bases between them. Germline values: CDR1 MGHRA, CDR2 YSYEKL. CDR3 sequence (DNA): TGCGCCAGCAGCCTAATGACCGGGGAGCTGTTTTTT. Protein product: CASSLMTGELFF.

The chain links TRBV11-2 to TRBJ1-2; weak D call: TRBD1 (5 bases). The ends were cut back, 5 bases at V and 3 bases at J, with 16 bases in the middle. Per the germline V gene, CDR1 is SGHAT and CDR2 is FQNNGV. This CDR3 has 15 amino acids. CDR3 DNA sequence: TGTGCCAGCAGCGTATGGGGGGGAGAGGACTATGGCTACACCTTC. Translating it yields CASSVWGGEDYGYTF.

This clone was detected only a few times. This sequence joins TRBV4-1 and TRBJ1-1, with TRBD1 matching 9 bases. The junction had 3 bases not matched to a gene; V was cut back by 2 bases and J by 11 bases. CDR1 is MGHRA and CDR2 is YSYEKL in the germline V gene. This CDR3 is 12 amino acids long. The CDR3 region has the DNA TGCGCCAGCAGCCAACCTGGACAGGGGGCTTTCTTT. Its protein product is CASSQPGQGAFF.

The J gene is TRBJ1-1, the V gene TRBV18; D remains unclear. V dropped 0 bases and J dropped 1 base, with 9 bases sitting between them. CDR3 length equals 15 residues. The germline gives CDR1 KGHSH, CDR2 LQKENI. The CDR3 here is CASSPPSLQNTEAFF. In DNA, the CDR3 is TGTGCCAGCTCACCACCCTCCCTCCAGAACACTGAAGCTTTCTTT.